There are many counts of the clone carrying this T cell receptor beta chain. These data originate in a study of glioma-infiltrating T cells. TCR alpha and beta CDR3 regions were amplified from RNA using iRepertoire nested multiplex PCR. MiXCR was run by TCRdb on the multiplex PCR reads, yielding one entry per CDR3 protein. This sample yields more than 85,000 distinct CDR3 sequences, of which about 25% are seen a single time; about a third belongs to the top ten. Germline CDR1 and CDR2: LNHNV and YYDKDF (reference sequence). The junction had 2 bases not matched to a gene; V was cut back by 1 base and J by 7 bases. The CDR3 is made up of 14 amino acids.

The receptor comes from a human donor with low-grade glioma or glioblastoma, undergoing nonglioma brain surgery, or in good health (not recorded which). The chain employs TRBV15 and TRBJ2-1; 9 bases map to TRBD1. Sequencing was performed on glioma tissue, nonneoplastic brain tissue, or PBMCs (not recorded which). The CDR3 is CATSRVGQGNEQFF. CDR3 in DNA: TGTGCCACCAGCAGAGTGGGACAGGGAAATGAGCAGTTCTTC. Based on the CDR3 plus reference TRBV15 and TRBJ2-1, the full variable domain is DAMVIQNPRYQVTQFGKPVTLSCSQTLNHNVMYWYQQKSSQAPKLLFHYYDKDFNNEADTPDNFQSRRPNTSFCFLDIRSPGLGDTAMYLCATSRVGQGNEQFFGPGTRLTVL.